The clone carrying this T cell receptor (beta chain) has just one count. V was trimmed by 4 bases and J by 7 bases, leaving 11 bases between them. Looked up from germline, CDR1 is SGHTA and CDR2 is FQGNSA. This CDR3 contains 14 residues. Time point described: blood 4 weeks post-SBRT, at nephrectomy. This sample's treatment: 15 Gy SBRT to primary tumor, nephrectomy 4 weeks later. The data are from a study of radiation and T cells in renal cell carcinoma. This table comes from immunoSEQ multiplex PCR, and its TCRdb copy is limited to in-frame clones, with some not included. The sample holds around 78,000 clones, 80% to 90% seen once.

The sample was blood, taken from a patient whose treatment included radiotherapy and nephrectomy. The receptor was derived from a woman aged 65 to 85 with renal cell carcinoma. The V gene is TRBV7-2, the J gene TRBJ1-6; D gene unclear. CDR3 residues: CASSSGPRNSPLHF. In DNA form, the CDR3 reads TGTGCCAGCAGCTCCGGCCCTCGGAATTCACCCCTCCACTTT.